This T cell receptor (beta chain) was sequenced in a study of cytomegalovirus exposure and HLA in healthy donors. Study summary: The use of the same platform for the 130 or so validation repertoires and the 600 to 700 first-cohort repertoires was reported by a later analysis.

Regarding this clone: The antigen remains unidentified.

CDR1 WSHSY and CDR2 SAAADI come from the germline V gene. This CDR3 comprises 15 residues. Trimming pared 0 bases from V and 0 bases from J, leaving 6 bases between. The donors were in the roughly 120-subject validation cohort, distinct from the approximately 670-subject first cohort. Only in-frame clones appear in the TCRdb table, and some are missing; sequencing was by immunoSEQ multiplex PCR. Of 110,000 or so clones in the sample, around 88% are singletons; the top ten hold 1.5% to 2%. Study-wide results and limits: The study listed some 160 cytomegalovirus-associated TCR beta chains. Specific recognition of CMV antigens was confirmed in vitro for a few chains (all CMV-associated).

The chain joins TRBV10-2 to TRBJ1-5; no clear D. Sequenced input: PBMCs. The clonotype comes from a man in his late teens or twenties in good health and CMV-seronegative. This CDR3 is CASSESLYSNQPQHF. The CDR3 region has the DNA TGCGCCAGCAGTGAGTCGCTATATAGCAATCAGCCCCAGCATTTT.